A selection of T cell receptor beta chains follows, all from one sample in a study of blood T cell repertoires in COVID-19. Libraries were prepared by immunoSEQ multiplex PCR; TCRdb keeps only in-frame clonotypes and omits some of them. This sample has 310,000 or so clones, with 85% to 90% found just once. Sequencing was done on a sample of peripheral blood. The receptors shown here come from a man between 65 and 80 years old with acute or convalescent COVID-19. Each CDR3 is given with its conserved first and last residue. D genes are given only for firm matches. Size tells how often a clone was seen (once, few, many) or the class of an expanded clone, and some rows leave it out.

17	.	.	TRBV6-2/TRBV6-3	TRBJ2-5	TGTGCCAGCAGCCGTCCCCGCACGCGGTCGTACCAAGAGACCCAGTACTTC	CASSRPRTRSYQETQYF
13	.	.	TRBV4-2	TRBJ2-1	TGTGCCAGCAGCGGGAGGGGGGCCGATGAGCAGTTCTTC	CASSGRGADEQFF
17	TRBD1	.	TRBV4-3	TRBJ1-4	TGCGCCAGCAGCCAAGGTTCAGGGGGCGAGGATGTTGAAAAACTGTTTTTT	CASSQGSGGEDVEKLFF
13	.	few	TRBV9	TRBJ2-3	TGTGCCAGCAAGGCGCAGGGCGCAGATACGCAGTATTTT	CASKAQGADTQYF
17	TRBD1	.	TRBV5-6	TRBJ1-2	TGTGCCAGCAGCTTATACGGACAGGGGGCGTTTGACTATGGCTACACCTTC	CASSLYGQGAFDYGYTF
14	TRBD2	.	TRBV10-3	TRBJ2-2	TGTGCCATGCGACTAGCGGAGAACACCGGGGAGCTGTTTTTT	CAMRLAENTGELFF
12	.	.	TRBV6-5	TRBJ1-3	TGTGCCAGCAGTCGGGATGGAAACACCATATATTTT	CASSRDGNTIYF
16	TRBD1	.	TRBV11-2	TRBJ1-3	TGTGCCAGCAGCTTAAGAGGGACAGGGATTAGAAACACCATATATTTT	CASSLRGTGIRNTIYF
16	.	.	TRBV9	TRBJ2-7	TGTGCCAGCAGCCCGCGGGTCGCGGGTGGGTCCTACGAGCAGTACTTC	CASSPRVAGGSYEQYF
13	.	once	TRBV5-6	TRBJ2-3	TGTGCCAGCAGCTTGATGGCCACAGATACGCAGTATTTT	CASSLMATDTQYF
14	.	few	TRBV6-4	TRBJ2-1	TGTGCCAGCAGTGACTCGATAGGAGACAATGAGCAGTTCTTC	CASSDSIGDNEQFF
16	TRBD2	.	TRBV5-1	TRBJ2-3	TGCGCCAGCAGCTTGGCTGCCGCGGGGGGTTCAGATACGCAGTATTTT	CASSLAAAGGSDTQYF
11	.	.	TRBV19	TRBJ1-2	TGTGCCAGTAGATCGGACACCGGCTACACCTTC	CASRSDTGYTF
17	.	.	TRBV24-1	TRBJ2-1	TGTGCCACCAGTGATCCTAGAGACTCACACCCGGGGAATGAGCAGTTCTTC	CATSDPRDSHPGNEQFF
17	TRBD2	.	TRBV5-4	TRBJ2-3	TGTGCCAGCAGCCTAACAAGGACTAGCGGGACCACAGATACGCAGTATTTT	CASSLTRTSGTTDTQYF
16	TRBD1	.	TRBV4-3	TRBJ2-1	TGCGCCAGCAGCCAAGATTCCAGGGGGTCCTACAATGAGCAGTTCTTC	CASSQDSRGSYNEQFF
13	.	.	TRBV10-1	TRBJ1-1	TGCGCCAGCAGTAGACAGGAGAACACTGAAGCTTTCTTT	CASSRQENTEAFF
14	TRBD2	.	TRBV5-1	TRBJ2-7	TGCGCCAGCAGCTCCCCTCTAGGCGGGGGTGAGCAGTACTTC	CASSSPLGGGEQYF
14	TRBD1	.	TRBV19	TRBJ1-2	TGTGCCAGTACCACGGAGACAGGGCGAGGTGGCTACACCTTC	CASTTETGRGGYTF
14	.	.	TRBV5-4	TRBJ1-1	TGTGCCAGCAGCCTAGTCGGATTCGACACTGAAGCTTTCTTT	CASSLVGFDTEAFF
18	TRBD2	.	TRBV9	TRBJ2-2	TGTGCCAGCAGCGTAGGAGGACTAGCGGGAGCGACCACCGGGGAGCTGTTTTTT	CASSVGGLAGATTGELFF
17	TRBD2	.	TRBV5-1	TRBJ2-3	TGCGCCAGCAGCTTGGCCATACTAGCGGGGGCCACAGATACGCAGTATTTT	CASSLAILAGATDTQYF
16	TRBD1	.	TRBV5-1	TRBJ2-2	TGCGCCAGCAGCTTGGAGGGACAGGGGAACACCGGGGAGCTGTTTTTT	CASSLEGQGNTGELFF
15	TRBD1	.	TRBV7-8	TRBJ1-6	TGTGCCAGCAGCTCCGGACAGGGGGCTAATTCACCCCTCCACTTT	CASSSGQGANSPLHF
14	.	.	TRBV5-1	TRBJ1-5	TGCGCCAGCAGCCCGGGAGGGGGGAATCAGCCCCAGCATTTT	CASSPGGGNQPQHF
15	.	.	TRBV7-9	TRBJ1-3	TGTGCCAGCAGCCCTCCAGGGTCCTCTGGAAACACCATATATTTT	CASSPPGSSGNTIYF
15	TRBD2	.	TRBV10-3	TRBJ2-3	TGTGCCATCAGTGGACGGGGAGGGGGCACAGATACGCAGTATTTT	CAISGRGGGTDTQYF
14	TRBD1	.	TRBV5-1	TRBJ1-6	TGCGCCAGCAGCCCGACAGGGTCTAATTCACCCCTCCACTTT	CASSPTGSNSPLHF
15	TRBD2	.	TRBV6-1	TRBJ2-1	TGTGCCAGCAGTGAGACTAGCGGGAGATACTATGAGCAGTTCTTC	CASSETSGRYYEQFF
14	.	.	TRBV21-1	TRBJ2-7	TGTGCCAGCAGGTTCTATAAGGGGCTCAGCGAGCAGTACTTC	CASRFYKGLSEQYF
12	.	.	TRBV28	TRBJ1-2	TGTGCCAGCAGTTTAAAAGCGAATGGCTACACCTTC	CASSLKANGYTF
14	.	.	TRBV5-4	TRBJ2-7	TGTGCCAGCAGCTTGGAAGCAGGGGTGGTCGAGCAGTACTTC	CASSLEAGVVEQYF
16	.	.	TRBV7-9	TRBJ1-1	TGTGCCAGCAGCTTAGGGTCGGGGAGACTGAACACTGAAGCTTTCTTT	CASSLGSGRLNTEAFF